A selection of T cell receptor beta chains follows, all from one sample in a study of graft-versus-host responses after intestinal transplantation. Data came from immunoSEQ multiplex PCR; TCRdb stores just in-frame clones and leaves some out. The data show 19,000 or so clones, about 89% seen once. Material: PBMCs, obtained about 230 days after intestinal transplant. Receptors originate from a human patient who received an intestinal transplant, so some T cells may come from the graft donor. Each CDR3 is given with its conserved first and last residue. D genes are given only for firm matches. Only some rows state a clone size, as once, few, many or a class for expanded clones.

CDR3nt: TGTGCCAACCCGGGACAGGGGAGGGAGCAGTACTTC
CDR3aa: CANPGQGREQYF
v_gene: TRBV6-1
d_gene: TRBD1
abundance: once
j_gene: TRBJ2-5

CDR3nt: TGTGCCAGCAGCCATACAAGGGGGAGCACTGAAGCTTTCTTT
CDR3aa: CASSHTRGSTEAFF
v_gene: TRBV13
d_gene: .
abundance: once
j_gene: TRBJ1-1

CDR3nt: TGTGCCAGCAGCGCCGGGACAGAAGCTTTCTTT
CDR3aa: CASSAGTEAFF
v_gene: TRBV13
d_gene: .
abundance: .
j_gene: TRBJ1-1

CDR3nt: TGTGCCAGCAGCTTAGGACGGGGGGGAACAGATACGCAGTATTTT
CDR3aa: CASSLGRGGTDTQYF
v_gene: TRBV7-8
d_gene: TRBD2
abundance: .
j_gene: TRBJ2-3

CDR3nt: TGTGCCAGTAGTCCGGACCTAGGGAACACTGAAGCTTTCTTT
CDR3aa: CASSPDLGNTEAFF
v_gene: TRBV19
d_gene: .
abundance: .
j_gene: TRBJ1-1

CDR3nt: TGCGCCAGCAAATTGCGGGGGGACCAAGAGACCCAGTACTTC
CDR3aa: CASKLRGDQETQYF
v_gene: TRBV5-1
d_gene: TRBD2
abundance: .
j_gene: TRBJ2-5

CDR3nt: TGTGCCAGCAGATCTTTGGGGGAATTCACAGATACGCAGTATTTT
CDR3aa: CASRSLGEFTDTQYF
v_gene: TRBV27
d_gene: .
abundance: .
j_gene: TRBJ2-3

CDR3nt: TGTGCCAGTAGTATAGCAGGGACCACAGATACGCAGTATTTT
CDR3aa: CASSIAGTTDTQYF
v_gene: TRBV19
d_gene: .
abundance: .
j_gene: TRBJ2-3

CDR3nt: TGTGCCAGCAGTGAGGAGCGGAGAGGCTACACCTTC
CDR3aa: CASSEERRGYTF
v_gene: TRBV2
d_gene: .
abundance: .
j_gene: TRBJ1-2

CDR3nt: TGCGCCAGCAGTGAGGGAGGAGCTGGGGCCAACGTCCTGACTTTC
CDR3aa: CASSEGGAGANVLTF
v_gene: TRBV10-1
d_gene: .
abundance: .
j_gene: TRBJ2-6

CDR3nt: TGCGCCAGCACGGACAGGCTCTATAATTCACCCCTCCACTTT
CDR3aa: CASTDRLYNSPLHF
v_gene: TRBV10-2
d_gene: TRBD1
abundance: .
j_gene: TRBJ1-6

CDR3nt: TGTGCCAGCAACCCTCCGGGACCAGCAAGAGAGACCCAGTACTTC
CDR3aa: CASNPPGPARETQYF
v_gene: TRBV11-2
d_gene: .
abundance: .
j_gene: TRBJ2-5

CDR3nt: TGTGCCAGCAGCCCAGGACTAGCGGGTCTCCCCTACGAGCAGTACTTC
CDR3aa: CASSPGLAGLPYEQYF
v_gene: TRBV13
d_gene: TRBD2
abundance: once
j_gene: TRBJ2-7

CDR3nt: TGCGCCAGCAGCCTCGCGGGGCAGGGGGAAAAACTGTTTTTT
CDR3aa: CASSLAGQGEKLFF
v_gene: TRBV4-1
d_gene: .
abundance: .
j_gene: TRBJ1-4

CDR3nt: TGTGCCAGCAGCCAAGGACAGAGACAAGAGACCCAGTACTTC
CDR3aa: CASSQGQRQETQYF
v_gene: TRBV11-2
d_gene: .
abundance: .
j_gene: TRBJ2-5

CDR3nt: TGCGCCAGCACCACCGACAGAATCTCTGGGGCCAACGTCCTGACTTTC
CDR3aa: CASTTDRISGANVLTF
v_gene: TRBV5-1
d_gene: .
abundance: .
j_gene: TRBJ2-6

CDR3nt: TGTGCCAGTAGTCTAGCGGGGGGATTACTCAACGAACAGTACTTC
CDR3aa: CASSLAGGLLNEQYF
v_gene: TRBV19
d_gene: TRBD2
abundance: .
j_gene: TRBJ2-5

CDR3nt: TGTGCCAGCAGTGCGGGCGGAGCGAGCACAGATACGCAGTATTTT
CDR3aa: CASSAGGASTDTQYF
v_gene: TRBV6-4
d_gene: .
abundance: .
j_gene: TRBJ2-3

CDR3nt: TGTGCCTGGAGTGAAATAGGAAACACCATATATTTT
CDR3aa: CAWSEIGNTIYF
v_gene: TRBV30
d_gene: .
abundance: .
j_gene: TRBJ1-3

CDR3nt: TGTGCCAGCAGTGGAGGGGAATTGAATGAGCAGTTCTTC
CDR3aa: CASSGGELNEQFF
v_gene: TRBV6-4
d_gene: .
abundance: once
j_gene: TRBJ2-1

CDR3nt: TGTGCCAGCAGCGTAGCCGGGGGCCCTGCCTACGAGCAGTACTTC
CDR3aa: CASSVAGGPAYEQYF
v_gene: TRBV9
d_gene: .
abundance: .
j_gene: TRBJ2-7

CDR3nt: TGTGCCAGCAGTTTAGGCGGGGGGGCAGGGAATGAGCAGTTCTTC
CDR3aa: CASSLGGGAGNEQFF
v_gene: TRBV27
d_gene: TRBD2
abundance: .
j_gene: TRBJ2-1

CDR3nt: TGTGCCAGCAGCTCTGGGGCAGGATTATTAGCTAACTATGGCTACACCTTC
CDR3aa: CASSSGAGLLANYGYTF
v_gene: TRBV9
d_gene: .
abundance: .
j_gene: TRBJ1-2

CDR3nt: TGTGCCAGCAGCTTACCACGACTTGAAGCTTTCTTT
CDR3aa: CASSLPRLEAFF
v_gene: TRBV11-2
d_gene: .
abundance: .
j_gene: TRBJ1-1

CDR3nt: TGTGCCAGCAGCAAAATGGAGGGGATGAACACTGAAGCTTTCTTT
CDR3aa: CASSKMEGMNTEAFF
v_gene: TRBV21-1
d_gene: .
abundance: .
j_gene: TRBJ1-1

CDR3nt: TGTGCCATCAGTGAGTCCGGCCCTGCTACTGAAGCTTTCTTT
CDR3aa: CAISESGPATEAFF
v_gene: TRBV10-3
d_gene: .
abundance: .
j_gene: TRBJ1-1

CDR3nt: TGTGCCAGCAGTCGTGCGGGGAACTATGGCTACACCTTC
CDR3aa: CASSRAGNYGYTF
v_gene: TRBV6-9
d_gene: .
abundance: few
j_gene: TRBJ1-2

CDR3nt: TGTGCCAGCAGCTTAGCGGGGGCCTACGAGCAGTACTTC
CDR3aa: CASSLAGAYEQYF
v_gene: TRBV7-4
d_gene: .
abundance: .
j_gene: TRBJ2-7

CDR3nt: TGCAGCGCTCCGAGGGGAAACACCATATATTTT
CDR3aa: CSAPRGNTIYF
v_gene: TRBV29-1
d_gene: .
abundance: once
j_gene: TRBJ1-3

CDR3nt: TGTGCCAGCCCCTGGAATCCAGCGAACTATGGCTACACCTTC
CDR3aa: CASPWNPANYGYTF
v_gene: TRBV6-5
d_gene: .
abundance: .
j_gene: TRBJ1-2

CDR3nt: TGTGCCAGCAGCTCTGGGCCTTCCGAGACCCAGCATTTT
CDR3aa: CASSSGPSETQHF
v_gene: TRBV7-3
d_gene: .
abundance: .
j_gene: TRBJ1-5

CDR3nt: TGTGCCAGCAGCTTAGCGCGCAGGGTGGGAAATCAGCCCCAGCATTTT
CDR3aa: CASSLARRVGNQPQHF
v_gene: TRBV7-8
d_gene: .
abundance: .
j_gene: TRBJ1-5

CDR3nt: TGTGCCAGCAGCCTGGGGCCGTCCTATGGCTACACCTTC
CDR3aa: CASSLGPSYGYTF
v_gene: TRBV27
d_gene: .
abundance: .
j_gene: TRBJ1-2

CDR3nt: TGTGCCAGCAGCCGGGACAGGCCGAACACTGAAGCTTTCTTT
CDR3aa: CASSRDRPNTEAFF
v_gene: TRBV25-1
d_gene: TRBD1
abundance: .
j_gene: TRBJ1-1

CDR3nt: TGTGCCAGCAGCTTTCGGGGACAGGGGGCTTTTCCCTCTGGGGCCAACGTCCTGACTTTC
CDR3aa: CASSFRGQGAFPSGANVLTF
v_gene: TRBV5-5
d_gene: TRBD1
abundance: .
j_gene: TRBJ2-6

CDR3nt: TGTGCCAGCAGCCAGGGAGGGAGGGAGCTGTTTTTT
CDR3aa: CASSQGGRELFF
v_gene: TRBV6-1
d_gene: TRBD2
abundance: .
j_gene: TRBJ2-2

CDR3nt: TGTGCCAGTAGTATCCACAGGGGGCAAGATACGCAGTATTTT
CDR3aa: CASSIHRGQDTQYF
v_gene: TRBV19
d_gene: TRBD1
abundance: once
j_gene: TRBJ2-3

CDR3nt: TGTGCCAGCAGCTTGGACAGGGGTACGTACACTGAAGCTTTCTTT
CDR3aa: CASSLDRGTYTEAFF
v_gene: TRBV5-4
d_gene: TRBD1
abundance: .
j_gene: TRBJ1-1

CDR3nt: TGCGCCAGCAGCTTGTGGAACTCCTACGAGCAGTACTTC
CDR3aa: CASSLWNSYEQYF
v_gene: TRBV5-1
d_gene: .
abundance: .
j_gene: TRBJ2-7

CDR3nt: TGTGCCAGCAGCTTAGAAGGCGGGGGAGCCGGTGTCTACAATGAGCAGTTCTTC
CDR3aa: CASSLEGGGAGVYNEQFF
v_gene: TRBV7-9
d_gene: TRBD2
abundance: .
j_gene: TRBJ2-1

CDR3nt: TGTGCCAGCAGCTTGGACAGGGGGCCCTATGGCTACACCTTC
CDR3aa: CASSLDRGPYGYTF
v_gene: TRBV5-6
d_gene: TRBD1
abundance: .
j_gene: TRBJ1-2

CDR3nt: TGTGCCAGCAGTGAAGCCTCAGGGAGCACAGATACGCAGTATTTT
CDR3aa: CASSEASGSTDTQYF
v_gene: TRBV6-4
d_gene: .
abundance: .
j_gene: TRBJ2-3

CDR3nt: TGTGCCAGCAGCTTGGCAGGGGGCTCCTACGAGCAGTACTTC
CDR3aa: CASSLAGGSYEQYF
v_gene: TRBV5-4
d_gene: TRBD1
abundance: few
j_gene: TRBJ2-7

CDR3nt: TGTGCCAGCAGCTTAGCGCGTTACGGGGAACAGCAGTACTTC
CDR3aa: CASSLARYGEQQYF
v_gene: TRBV7-2
d_gene: .
abundance: .
j_gene: TRBJ2-5

CDR3nt: TGTGCCAGCAGGCACGGGACAGGGAAGGTGGGCACTGAAGCTTTCTTT
CDR3aa: CASRHGTGKVGTEAFF
v_gene: TRBV6-6
d_gene: TRBD1
abundance: once
j_gene: TRBJ1-1

CDR3nt: TGTGCCAGCAGCCAAGATATGGTTGGTGAGCAGTTCTTC
CDR3aa: CASSQDMVGEQFF
v_gene: TRBV14
d_gene: .
abundance: .
j_gene: TRBJ2-1

CDR3nt: TGTGCCAGCAGCCCAGAGGGGGGATTCTCCTACAATGAGCAGTTCTTC
CDR3aa: CASSPEGGFSYNEQFF
v_gene: TRBV7-2
d_gene: .
abundance: .
j_gene: TRBJ2-1

CDR3nt: TGTGCCAGTAGTAAGACACGACAGGGTGGTAATTCACCCCTCCACTTT
CDR3aa: CASSKTRQGGNSPLHF
v_gene: TRBV19
d_gene: TRBD1
abundance: .
j_gene: TRBJ1-6

CDR3nt: TGTGCCAGCAGCTTGAGGACAGGGGGATCCAATCAGCCCCAGCATTTT
CDR3aa: CASSLRTGGSNQPQHF
v_gene: TRBV5-6
d_gene: TRBD1
abundance: .
j_gene: TRBJ1-5

CDR3nt: TGTGCCAGCAGCTCCCCGACAGAAGAGACCCAGTACTTC
CDR3aa: CASSSPTEETQYF
v_gene: TRBV5-5
d_gene: .
abundance: .
j_gene: TRBJ2-5

CDR3nt: TGCGCCAGCCAAGAGGGGTTGTTTGGCACCGGGGAGCTGTTTTTT
CDR3aa: CASQEGLFGTGELFF
v_gene: TRBV5-1
d_gene: .
abundance: .
j_gene: TRBJ2-2

CDR3nt: TGTGCCAGCAGCTTGGGCTCTGGGGCAGGTGGCTACACCTTC
CDR3aa: CASSLGSGAGGYTF
v_gene: TRBV5-4
d_gene: .
abundance: few
j_gene: TRBJ1-2

CDR3nt: TGTGTCAGAAGCCACCGGGACAGGGCCTTCAATGGCTACACCTTC
CDR3aa: CVRSHRDRAFNGYTF
v_gene: TRBV7-5
d_gene: .
abundance: once
j_gene: TRBJ1-2

CDR3nt: TGTGCCAGCTCACCACTCCCGTCAGATACGCAGTATTTT
CDR3aa: CASSPLPSDTQYF
v_gene: TRBV18
d_gene: .
abundance: .
j_gene: TRBJ2-3